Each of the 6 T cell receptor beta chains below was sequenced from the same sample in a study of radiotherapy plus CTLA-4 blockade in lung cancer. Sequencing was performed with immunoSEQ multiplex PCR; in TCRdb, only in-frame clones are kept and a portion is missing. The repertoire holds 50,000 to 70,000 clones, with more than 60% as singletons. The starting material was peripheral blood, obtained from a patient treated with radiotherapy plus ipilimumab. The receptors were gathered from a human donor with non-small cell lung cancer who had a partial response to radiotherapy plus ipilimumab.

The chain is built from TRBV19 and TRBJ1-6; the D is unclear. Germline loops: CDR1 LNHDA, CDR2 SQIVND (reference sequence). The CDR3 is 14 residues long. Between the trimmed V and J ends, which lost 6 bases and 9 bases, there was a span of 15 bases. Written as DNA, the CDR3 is TGTGCCAGTAGAGAACGGGGAGCGGGTTCACCCCTCCACTTT. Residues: CASRERGAGSPLHF.

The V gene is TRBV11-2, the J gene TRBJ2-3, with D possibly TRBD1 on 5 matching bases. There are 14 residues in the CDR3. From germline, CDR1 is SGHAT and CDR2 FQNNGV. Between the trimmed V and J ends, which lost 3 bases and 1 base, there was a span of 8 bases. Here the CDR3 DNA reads TGTGCCAGCAGCTTTGGCAGGGGCACAGATACGCAGTATTTT. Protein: CASSFGRGTDTQYF.

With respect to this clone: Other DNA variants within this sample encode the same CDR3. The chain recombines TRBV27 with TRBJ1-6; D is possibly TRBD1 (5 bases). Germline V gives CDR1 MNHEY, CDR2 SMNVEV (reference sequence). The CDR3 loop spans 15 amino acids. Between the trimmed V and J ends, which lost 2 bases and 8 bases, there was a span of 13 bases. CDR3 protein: CASSLQGTGDSPLHF. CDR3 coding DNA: TGTGCCAGCAGTTTACAAGGGACTGGGGATTCACCCCTCCACTTT.

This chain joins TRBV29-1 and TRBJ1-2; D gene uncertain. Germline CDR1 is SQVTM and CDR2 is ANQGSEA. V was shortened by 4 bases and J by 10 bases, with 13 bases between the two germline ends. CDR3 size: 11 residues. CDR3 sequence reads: CSVVQTDFYTF. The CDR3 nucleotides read TGCAGCGTTGTTCAAACCGACTTCTACACCTTC. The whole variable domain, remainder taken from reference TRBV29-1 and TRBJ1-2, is SAVISQKPSRDICQRGTSLTIQCQVDSQVTMMFWYRQQPGQSLTLIATANQGSEATYESGFVIDKFPISRPNLTFSTLTVSNMSPEDSSIYLCSVVQTDFYTFGSGTRLTVV.

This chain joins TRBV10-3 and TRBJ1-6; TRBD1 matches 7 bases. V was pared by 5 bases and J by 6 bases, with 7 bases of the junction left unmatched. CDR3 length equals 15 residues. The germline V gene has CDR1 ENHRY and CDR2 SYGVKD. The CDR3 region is CAISQGQEVNSPLHF. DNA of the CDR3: TGTGCCATCAGTCAAGGACAGGAGGTTAATTCACCCCTCCACTTT.

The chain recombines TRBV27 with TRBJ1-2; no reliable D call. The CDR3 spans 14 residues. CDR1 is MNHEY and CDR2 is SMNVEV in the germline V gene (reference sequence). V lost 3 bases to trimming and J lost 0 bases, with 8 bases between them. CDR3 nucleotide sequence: TGTGCCAGCAGTTTGAGGGTTTCTAACTATGGCTACACCTTC. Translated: CASSLRVSNYGYTF.